The present entry profiles one TCR beta chain with its context. Its antigen is not identified. This sample was taken from a study of cytomegalovirus exposure and HLA in healthy donors. Per the germline V gene, CDR1 is SEHNR and CDR2 is FQNEAQ (reference sequence). This CDR3 region has 14 residues. V gave up 8 bases and J gave up 1 base, with 11 bases separating them. A multiplex PCR was run with 60 Vbeta primers and 13 Jbeta primers. Profiling relied on immunoSEQ multiplex PCR, and the TCRdb table lists in-frame clones only, not all of them. The data show 250,000 or so clones, roughly 84% seen once. Points from the study as a whole: The classifier was said to identify cytomegalovirus status with high specificity and sensitivity. In vitro work confirmed that a few CMV-associated chains recognize CMV antigens. Previously analyzed data showed that most TCR beta V segments were productive at a frequency of about 87% or about 30%.

Each donor was healthy, and each was a bone marrow donor. The clonotype originates from a human donor in good health. The V and J genes are TRBV7-9 and TRBJ2-2; D not resolved. Sequencing was carried out using PBMCs. The CDR3 here is CASLLTMNTGELFF. The CDR3 region has the DNA TGTGCCAGCCTTTTAACTATGAACACCGGGGAGCTGTTTTTT.